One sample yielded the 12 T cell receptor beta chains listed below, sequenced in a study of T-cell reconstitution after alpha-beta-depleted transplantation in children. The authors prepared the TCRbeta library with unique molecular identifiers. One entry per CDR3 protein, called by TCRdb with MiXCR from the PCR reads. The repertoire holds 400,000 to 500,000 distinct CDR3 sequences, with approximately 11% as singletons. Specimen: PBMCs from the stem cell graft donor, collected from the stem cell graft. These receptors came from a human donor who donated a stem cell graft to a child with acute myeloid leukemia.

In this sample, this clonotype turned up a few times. CDR3 in amino acids: CSVELWGGTEAFF. Written as DNA, the CDR3 is TGCAGCGTTGAATTATGGGGCGGCACTGAAGCTTTCTTT. The chain uses TRBV29-1 and TRBJ1-1, with a weak D call TRBD1 (5 bases). This CDR3 has 13 amino acids. Trimming pared 2 bases from V and 4 bases from J, leaving 11 bases between. CDR1 SQVTM and CDR2 ANQGSEA come from the germline V gene. Full variable domain (outside the CDR3, taken from reference TRBV29-1 and TRBJ1-1): SAVISQKPSRDICQRGTSLTIQCQVDSQVTMMFWYRQQPGQSLTLIATANQGSEATYESGFVIDKFPISRPNLTFSTLTVSNMSPEDSSIYLCSVELWGGTEAFFGQGTRLTVV.

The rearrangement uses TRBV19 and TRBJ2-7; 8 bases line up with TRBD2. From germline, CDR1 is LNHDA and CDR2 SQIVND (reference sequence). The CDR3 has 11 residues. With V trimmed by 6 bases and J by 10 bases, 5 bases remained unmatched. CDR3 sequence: CASSERERQYF. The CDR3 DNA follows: TGTGCCAGTAGCGAGCGGGAGCGTCAGTACTTC.

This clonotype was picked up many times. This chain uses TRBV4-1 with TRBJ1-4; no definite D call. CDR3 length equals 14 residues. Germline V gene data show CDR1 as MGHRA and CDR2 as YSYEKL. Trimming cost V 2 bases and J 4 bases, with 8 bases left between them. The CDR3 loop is CASSQTGLNEKLFF. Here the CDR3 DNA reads TGCGCCAGCAGCCAAACCGGACTTAATGAAAAACTGTTTTTT.

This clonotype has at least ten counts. The CDR3 loop is CSATNLAGDPGNEQFF. The CDR3 DNA sequence: TGCAGTGCTACCAACTTAGCGGGAGATCCGGGGAATGAGCAGTTCTTC. The V call is TRBV20-1, the J call TRBJ2-1; 9 bases match TRBD2. V was pared by 4 bases and J by 7 bases, with 14 bases of the junction left unmatched. The CDR3 contains 16 residues. CDR1 and CDR2 from the germline V gene are DFQATT and SNEGSKA (reference sequence).

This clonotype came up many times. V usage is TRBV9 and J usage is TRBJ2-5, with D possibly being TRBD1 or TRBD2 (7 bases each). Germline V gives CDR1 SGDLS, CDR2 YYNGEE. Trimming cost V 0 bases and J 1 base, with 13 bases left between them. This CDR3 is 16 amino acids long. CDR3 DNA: TGTGCCAGCAGCGTAGCAGCGGGGACAGCCCAAGAGACCCAGTACTTC. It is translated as CASSVAAGTAQETQYF. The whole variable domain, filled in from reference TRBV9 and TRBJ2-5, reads DSGVTQTPKHLITATGQRVTLRCSPRSGDLSVYWYQQSLDQGLQFLIQYYNGEERAKGNILERFSAQQFPDLHSELNLSSLELGDSALYFCASSVAAGTAQETQYFGPGTRLLVL.

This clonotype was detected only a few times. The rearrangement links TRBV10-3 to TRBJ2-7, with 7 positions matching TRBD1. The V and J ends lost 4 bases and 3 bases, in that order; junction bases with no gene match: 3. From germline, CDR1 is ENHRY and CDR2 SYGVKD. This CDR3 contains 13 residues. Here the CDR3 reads CAISARDSYEQYV. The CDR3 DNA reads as TGTGCCATCAGTGCTCGGGACAGCTACGAGCAGTACGTC.

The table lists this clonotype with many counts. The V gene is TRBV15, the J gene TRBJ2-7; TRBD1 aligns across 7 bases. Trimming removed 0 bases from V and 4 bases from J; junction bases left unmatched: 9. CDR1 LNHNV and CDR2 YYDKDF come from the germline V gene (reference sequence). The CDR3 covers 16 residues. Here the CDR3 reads CATSRDFLTGQYEQYF. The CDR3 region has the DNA TGTGCCACCAGCAGAGATTTTTTGACAGGGCAGTACGAGCAGTACTTC. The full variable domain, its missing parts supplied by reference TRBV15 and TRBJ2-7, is DAMVIQNPRYQVTQFGKPVTLSCSQTLNHNVMYWYQQKSSQAPKLLFHYYDKDFNNEADTPDNFQSRRPNTSFCFLDIRSPGLGDTAMYLCATSRDFLTGQYEQYFGPGTRLTVT.

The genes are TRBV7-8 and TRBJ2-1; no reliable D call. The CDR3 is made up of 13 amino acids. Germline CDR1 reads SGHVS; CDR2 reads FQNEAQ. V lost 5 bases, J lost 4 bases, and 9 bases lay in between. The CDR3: CASSPFRYNEQFF. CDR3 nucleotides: TGTGCCAGCAGCCCCTTCCGGTACAATGAGCAGTTCTTC.

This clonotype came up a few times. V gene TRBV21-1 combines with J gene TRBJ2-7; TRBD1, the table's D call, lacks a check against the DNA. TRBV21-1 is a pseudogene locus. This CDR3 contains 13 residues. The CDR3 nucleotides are TGTGCCAGCAGCGTACGAGGGGCCTACGAGCAGTACGTC. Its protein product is CASSVRGAYEQYV.

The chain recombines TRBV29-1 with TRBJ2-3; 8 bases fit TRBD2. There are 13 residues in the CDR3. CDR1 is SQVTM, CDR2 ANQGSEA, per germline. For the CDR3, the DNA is TGCGGCATTAGCGGGGCCCTTTGGGATACGCAGTATTTT. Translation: CGISGALWDTQYF.

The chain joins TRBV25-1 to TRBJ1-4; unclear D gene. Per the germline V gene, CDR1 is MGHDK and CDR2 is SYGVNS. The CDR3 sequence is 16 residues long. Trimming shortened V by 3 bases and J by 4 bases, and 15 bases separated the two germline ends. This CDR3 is CASSDHPLGVNEKLFF. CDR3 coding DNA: TGTGCCAGCAGTGACCACCCCCTTGGGGTTAATGAAAAACTGTTTTTT. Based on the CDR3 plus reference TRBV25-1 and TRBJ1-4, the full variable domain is EADIYQTPRYLVIGTGKKITLECSQTMGHDKMYWYQQDPGMELHLIHYSYGVNSTEKGDLSSESTVSRIRTEHFPLTLESARPSHTSQYLCASSDHPLGVNEKLFFGSGTQLSVL.

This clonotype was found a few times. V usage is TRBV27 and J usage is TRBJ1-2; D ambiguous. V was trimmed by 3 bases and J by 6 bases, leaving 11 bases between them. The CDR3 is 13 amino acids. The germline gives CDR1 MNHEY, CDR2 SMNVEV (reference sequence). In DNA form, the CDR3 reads TGTGCCAGCAGTTTCCGCGGCGGAGATGGCTACACCTTC. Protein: CASSFRGGDGYTF.